The clone carrying this TCR beta chain was recorded many times. Its cognate antigen is unknown. This CDR3 is 14 amino acids long. From germline, CDR1 is LGHDT and CDR2 YNNKEL (reference sequence). The J segment lost 5 bases and the V segment lost 7 bases, leaving 9 bases of the junction unmatched. The data stem from a study of human T cells and chemical hapten exposure. General observations from the study: No change in TCRs above 1 in 1000 frequency was produced by DPC sensitization.

Specified time point: healthy volunteer bleed at 2 weeks. Total RNA was isolated from whole blood that had not been fractionated. What the library attached to individual cDNA molecules were unique molecular identifiers. Per the authors' pipeline: From around 25,000 to 690,000 TCRs were found per sample, with a median of about 100,000. TCRdb processed the RACE reads anew with MiXCR; each CDR3 protein has one entry. The V and J calls, along with clone size, are taken from TCRdb and not from the paper's own processing. The sample includes approximately 45,000 distinct CDR3 sequences, over 3.5% of them seen just once.

This receptor was identified in a female donor in good health. Some clones in this sample may be carry-over from other donors' samples. Sequenced input: whole blood. The chain has TRBV3-1 and TRBJ1-1; 8 bases fit TRBD1. The CDR3 protein is CASNLWDRPTEAFF. The CDR3 bases are TGTGCCAGCAACCTGTGGGACAGGCCAACTGAAGCTTTCTTT.